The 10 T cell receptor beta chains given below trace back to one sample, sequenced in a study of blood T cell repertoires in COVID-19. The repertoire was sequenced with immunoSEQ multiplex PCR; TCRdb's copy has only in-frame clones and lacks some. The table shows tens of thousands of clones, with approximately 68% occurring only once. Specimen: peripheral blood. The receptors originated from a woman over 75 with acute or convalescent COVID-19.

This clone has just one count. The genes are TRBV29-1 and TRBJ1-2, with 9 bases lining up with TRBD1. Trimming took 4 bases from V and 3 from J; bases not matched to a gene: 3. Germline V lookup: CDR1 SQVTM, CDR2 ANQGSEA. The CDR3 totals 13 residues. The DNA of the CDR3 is TGCAGCGTTGTAACAGGGGGCGACTATGGCTACACCTTC. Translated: CSVVTGGDYGYTF.

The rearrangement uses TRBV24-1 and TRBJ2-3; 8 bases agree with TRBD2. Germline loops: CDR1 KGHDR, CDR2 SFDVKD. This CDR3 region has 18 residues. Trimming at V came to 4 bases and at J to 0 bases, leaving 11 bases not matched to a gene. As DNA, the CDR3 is TGTGCCACCAGTGAATCGGCAAATAGCGGGACTAGCACAGATACGCAGTATTTT. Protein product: CATSESANSGTSTDTQYF.

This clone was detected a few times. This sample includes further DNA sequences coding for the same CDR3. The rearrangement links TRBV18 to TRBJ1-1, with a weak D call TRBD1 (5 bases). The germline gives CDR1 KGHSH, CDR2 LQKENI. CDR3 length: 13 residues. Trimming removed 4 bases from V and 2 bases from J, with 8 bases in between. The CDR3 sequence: CASSRQGNTEAFF. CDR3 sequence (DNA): TGTGCCAGCTCACGGCAGGGAAACACTGAAGCTTTCTTT.

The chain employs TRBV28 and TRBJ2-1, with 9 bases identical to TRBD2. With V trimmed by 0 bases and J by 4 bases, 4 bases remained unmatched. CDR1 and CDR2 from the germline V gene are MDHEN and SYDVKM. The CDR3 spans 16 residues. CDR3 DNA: TGTGCCAGCAGTTTATGGCCTAGCGGGAATTACAATGAGCAGTTCTTC. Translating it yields CASSLWPSGNYNEQFF. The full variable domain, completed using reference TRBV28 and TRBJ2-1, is DVKVTQSSRYLVKRTGEKVFLECVQDMDHENMFWYRQDPGLGLRLIYFSYDVKMKEKGDIPEGYSVSREKKERFSLILESASTNQTSMYLCASSLWPSGNYNEQFFGPGTRLTVL.

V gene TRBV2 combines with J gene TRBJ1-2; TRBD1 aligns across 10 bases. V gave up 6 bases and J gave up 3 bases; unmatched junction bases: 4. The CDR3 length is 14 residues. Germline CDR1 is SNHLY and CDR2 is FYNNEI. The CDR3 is CASRGDRGHYGYTF. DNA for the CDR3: TGTGCCAGCAGGGGGGACAGGGGCCACTATGGCTACACCTTC.

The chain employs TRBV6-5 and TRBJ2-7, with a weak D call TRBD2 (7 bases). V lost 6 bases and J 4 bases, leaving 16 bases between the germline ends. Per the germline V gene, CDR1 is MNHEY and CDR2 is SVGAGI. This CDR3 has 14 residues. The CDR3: CASSTLRGLYEQYF. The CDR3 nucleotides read TGTGCCAGCAGCACCTTGCGGGGGCTTTACGAGCAGTACTTC.

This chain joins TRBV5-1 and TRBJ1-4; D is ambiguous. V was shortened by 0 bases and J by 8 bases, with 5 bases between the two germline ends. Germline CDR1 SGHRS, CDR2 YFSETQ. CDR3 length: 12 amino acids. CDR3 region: CASSLGGEKLFF. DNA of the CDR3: TGCGCCAGCAGCTTGGGAGGGGAAAAACTGTTTTTT.

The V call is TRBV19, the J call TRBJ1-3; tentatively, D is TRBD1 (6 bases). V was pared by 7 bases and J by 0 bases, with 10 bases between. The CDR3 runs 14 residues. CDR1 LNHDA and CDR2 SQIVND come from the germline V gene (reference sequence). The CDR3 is CASTRGGSGNTIYF. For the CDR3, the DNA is TGTGCCAGTACCAGAGGGGGCTCTGGAAACACCATATATTTT. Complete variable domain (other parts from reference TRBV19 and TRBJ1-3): DGGITQSPKYLFRKEGQNVTLSCEQNLNHDAMYWYRQDPGQGLRLIYYSQIVNDFQKGDIAEGYSVSREKKESFPLTVTSAQKNPTAFYLCASTRGGSGNTIYFGEGSWLTVV.

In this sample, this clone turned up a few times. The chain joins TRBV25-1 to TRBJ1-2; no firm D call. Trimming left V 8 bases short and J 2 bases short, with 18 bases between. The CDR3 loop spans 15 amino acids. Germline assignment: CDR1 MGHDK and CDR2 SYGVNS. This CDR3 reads CASVSGDVGNYGYTF. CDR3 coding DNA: TGTGCCAGCGTTTCGGGAGATGTGGGGAACTATGGCTACACCTTC.

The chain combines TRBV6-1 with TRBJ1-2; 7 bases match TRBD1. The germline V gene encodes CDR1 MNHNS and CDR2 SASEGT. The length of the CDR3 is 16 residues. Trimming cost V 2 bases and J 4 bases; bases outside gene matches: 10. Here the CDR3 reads CASSEWRSTGTYGYTF. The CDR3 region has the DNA TGTGCCAGCAGTGAATGGAGATCGACAGGGACCTATGGCTACACCTTC.